This T cell receptor (beta chain) was sequenced in a study of neoadjuvant anti-PD-1 for oral cavity cancer (dated by TCRdb to about 2021). About the full investigation: Before curative-intent surgical resection, most patients were given three to four biweekly doses of nivolumab at 3 mg/kg. For patients who did not progress, a fourth nivolumab dose was given around day 43, followed by definitive surgical resection on days 50-56. Responders were defined as patients with complete response, partial response or stable disease by RECIST 1.1; non-responders were defined as patients with progression. An approximately 31% response rate was observed in the parent correlative cohort, in which more than ten patients were included. The research as a whole found: Higher pretreatment blood Treg/Th17 ratios correlated with both higher pretreatment blood TCRbeta clonality and lower post-treatment tumor TCRbeta clonality. After neoadjuvant nivolumab, non-responders showed significantly higher T cell clonality (Gini index) in PBMCs than responders did. The TCR analyses had only three patients in each response group, and the authors called for validation in larger cohorts.

Concerning this clone itself: This clone's antigen is unknown. The junction does not match germline at one end; this may be a read error.

For deep sequencing of PBMC libraries, mostly around 480 ng of input genomic DNA was used, and six replicates were run per sample. The immunoSEQ hsTCRbeta kit was used to prepare TCRbeta libraries according to the manufacturer's instructions. Sequencing of the completed libraries took place using an Illumina NovaSeq 6000 S4 flow cell after they had been pooled to roughly 3.2 nM. The published analysis was carried out like this. The immunoSEQ Analyzer handled quality control and preprocessing of the raw data. The analysis was limited to productive rearrangements, and each clonotype was defined by a unique CDR3 amino acid sequence. Repertoire clonality was estimated as the Gini-Simpson index, which was calculated using the R package tcR. Student's t test was used to compare Gini indices, and Pearson correlation was used to assess associations with tumor size change. TCRdb mirrors the immuneACCESS table, restricted to in-frame sequences. Some clones are absent from its copies; in checked studies, under half trace to an unresolved V gene, and the reason for the others is unknown. The V and J calls and clone size come from that table; D and trimming were worked out from the DNA. Here the sample has under 8,000 clones; 70% to 75% occur a single time. The biggest ten clones account for 3% to 3.5% of the sample.

The sample's time point, from its label and the paper: before neoadjuvant nivolumab. Patients were newly diagnosed with stage II-IVA oral cavity squamous cell carcinoma and had received no prior systemic or radiation treatment. The cohort was made up of patients with locally advanced, HPV-negative oral cavity squamous cell carcinoma. Peripheral blood mononuclear cells were analyzed directly, without maintenance or expansion in culture. Samples were obtained from a longitudinal correlative study of a single-arm phase II trial of neoadjuvant nivolumab in oral cavity squamous cell carcinoma. Genomic DNA-based TCRbeta sequencing was performed on subject-matched pre- and post-treatment PBMCs and tumors from three responders and three non-responders. Peripheral blood mononuclear cells were collected before nivolumab treatment and again after treatment, at the time of surgery. The Maxwell RSC DNA from Cells kit was used to extract genomic DNA from PBMCs.

There are 13 amino acids in the CDR3, from cysteine to phenylalanine inclusive. Only CDR3 DNA is held: 39 bases, read in frame from base 1. CDR1 and CDR2 are drawn from the germline V gene: ENHRY, SYGVKD. The chain couples TRBV10-3 to TRBJ1-2, with TRBD1 perhaps the D gene, on 5 matching bases. The TCR sequence derives from a person between 35 and 79 years old with oral cavity squamous cell carcinoma. The material was PBMCs, obtained before nivolumab (anti-PD-1) treatment. The CDR3 amino acid sequence is: CAISEPTWGQPAF. The bases read TGTGCCATCAGTGAGCCCACCTGGGGCCAACCCGCATTC.